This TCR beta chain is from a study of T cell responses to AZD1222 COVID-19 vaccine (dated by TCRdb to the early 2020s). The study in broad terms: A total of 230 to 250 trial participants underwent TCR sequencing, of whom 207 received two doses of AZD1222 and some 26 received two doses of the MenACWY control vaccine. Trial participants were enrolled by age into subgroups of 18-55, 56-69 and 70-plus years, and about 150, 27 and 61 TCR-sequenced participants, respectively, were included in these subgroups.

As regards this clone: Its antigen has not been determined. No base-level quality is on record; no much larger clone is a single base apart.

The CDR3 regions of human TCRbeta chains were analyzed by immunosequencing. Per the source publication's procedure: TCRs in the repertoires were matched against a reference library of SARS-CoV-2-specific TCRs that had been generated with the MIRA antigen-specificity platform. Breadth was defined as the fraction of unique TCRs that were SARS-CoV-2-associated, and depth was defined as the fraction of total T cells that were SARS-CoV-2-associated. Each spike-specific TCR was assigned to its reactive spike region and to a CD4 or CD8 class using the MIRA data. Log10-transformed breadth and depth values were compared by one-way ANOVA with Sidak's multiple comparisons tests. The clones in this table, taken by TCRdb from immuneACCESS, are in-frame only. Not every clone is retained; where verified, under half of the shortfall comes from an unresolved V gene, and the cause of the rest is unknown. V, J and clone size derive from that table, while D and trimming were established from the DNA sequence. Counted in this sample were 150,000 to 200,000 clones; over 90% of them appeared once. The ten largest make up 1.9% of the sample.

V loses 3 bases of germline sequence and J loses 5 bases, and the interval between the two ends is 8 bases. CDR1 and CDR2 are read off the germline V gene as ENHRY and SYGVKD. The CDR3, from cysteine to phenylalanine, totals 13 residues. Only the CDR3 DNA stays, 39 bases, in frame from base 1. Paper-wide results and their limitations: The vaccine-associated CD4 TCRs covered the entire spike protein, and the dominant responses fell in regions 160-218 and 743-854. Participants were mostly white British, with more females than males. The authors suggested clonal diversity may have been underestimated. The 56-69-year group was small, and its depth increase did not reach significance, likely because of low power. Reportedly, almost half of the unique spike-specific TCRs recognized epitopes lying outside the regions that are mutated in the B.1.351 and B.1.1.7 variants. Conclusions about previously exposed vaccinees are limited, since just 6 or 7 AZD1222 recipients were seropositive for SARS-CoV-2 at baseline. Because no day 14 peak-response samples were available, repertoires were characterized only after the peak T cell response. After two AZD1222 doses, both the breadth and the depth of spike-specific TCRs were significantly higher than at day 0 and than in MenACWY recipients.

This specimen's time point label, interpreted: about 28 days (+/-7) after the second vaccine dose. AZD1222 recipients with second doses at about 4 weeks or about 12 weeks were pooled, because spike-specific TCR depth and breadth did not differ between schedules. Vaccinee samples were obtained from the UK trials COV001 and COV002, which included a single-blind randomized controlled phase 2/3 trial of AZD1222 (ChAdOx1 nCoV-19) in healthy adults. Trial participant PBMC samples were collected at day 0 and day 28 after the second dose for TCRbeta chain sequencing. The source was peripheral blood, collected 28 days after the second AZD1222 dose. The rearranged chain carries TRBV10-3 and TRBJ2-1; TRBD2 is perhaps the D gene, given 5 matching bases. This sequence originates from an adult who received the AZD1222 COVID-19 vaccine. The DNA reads TGTGCCATCAGTGACCACGGGAACAATGAGCAGTTCTTC. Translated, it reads CAISDHGNNEQFF.